A single sample gave rise to the 26 T cell receptor beta chains below, sequenced in a study of prognosis after radiotherapy for stage I lung cancer (dated by TCRdb to the early 2020s). Sequencer: Illumina HiSeq 3000. Two rounds of multiplex PCR were performed to amplify the TCR beta CDR3 region from genomic DNA. The first PCR round used primers specific to each TRBV and TRBJ gene, and the primer sequences were filed in Chinese patent CN105087789A. TCRdb applied fastp at Q25 and MiXCR to the public reads, then kept only in-frame beta chains. Duplicate CDR3 protein sequences are folded into a single record with the most common DNA and genes. The sample table records some 15,000 distinct CDR3 sequences; approximately 30% of these occur just once. The top ten clonotypes cover more than 10% of the sample. Sequences were derived from PBMCs, sampled before or after stereotactic body radiation therapy (not recorded which). These receptor sequences come from a donor aged 50 or older with non-small cell lung cancer.

In this sample, this clonotype turned up many times. The chain carries TRBV12-3 or TRBV12-4 and TRBJ2-4, with 10 bases matching TRBD1. V was clipped by 4 bases and J by 7 bases; unmatched bases: 10. The CDR3 contains 16 residues. The CDR3 protein is CASSWTGGTSRNIQYF. In DNA form, the CDR3 reads TGTGCCAGCAGTTGGACAGGGGGGACTAGTCGCAACATTCAGTACTTC.

This clonotype appeared many times. The chain has TRBV7-3 and TRBJ2-2; D unresolved. V was trimmed by 2 bases and J by 11 bases, leaving 12 bases between them. This CDR3 has 13 amino acids. Looked up from germline, CDR1 is SGHTA and CDR2 is FQGTGA. CDR3 sequence: CASSLSPGIELFF. DNA for the CDR3: TGTGCCAGCAGCTTATCACCCGGAATTGAGCTGTTTTTT.

This clonotype is medium-sized within its sample. The V and J genes are TRBV27 and TRBJ1-2; 9 bases agree with TRBD1. CDR1 MNHEY and CDR2 SMNVEV come from the germline V gene (reference sequence). V lost 0 bases to trimming and J lost 7 bases; unmatched junction nucleotides: 6. The CDR3 length is 15 residues. For the CDR3, the DNA is TGTGCCAGCAGTTTATCGAACAGGGGGCTTGGTGGCTACACCTTC. Its translation is CASSLSNRGLGGYTF.

Of note for this clonotype: A much larger clone differs from this one at a single base, so this may be a read error. The chain has TRBV4-1 and TRBJ2-7, with 13 bases that match TRBD2. The J segment lost 8 bases and the V segment lost 4 bases, leaving 14 bases of the junction unmatched. The CDR3 covers 17 residues. Germline V gives CDR1 MGHRA, CDR2 YSYEKL. The CDR3 coding sequence is TGCGCCAGCAGCCGACAGGTACTAGCGGGAGGGTTTCAGCAGCAGTACTTC. Translation gives CASSRQVLAGGFQQQYF.

In its sample, this clonotype was seen a few times. The chain is built from TRBV5-4 and TRBJ2-4; 7 nucleotides line up with TRBD1. V shed 4 bases, J shed 6 bases, and the junction held 7 bases outside the gene matches. From germline, CDR1 is SGHNT and CDR2 YYREEE (reference sequence). The CDR3 has 14 residues. CDR3 DNA: TGTGCCAGCAGCAATCGAGGGGACAGAAACATTCAGTACTTC. Amino acid sequence: CASSNRGDRNIQYF.

The sample holds many counts of this clonotype. The rearrangement joins TRBV5-1 to TRBJ2-5, with D unclear. The V gene lost 0 bases and the J gene lost 4 bases, with 13 bases spanning the gap. This CDR3 contains 15 residues. Per germline, CDR1 SGHRS and CDR2 YFSETQ. The CDR3 bases are TGCGCCAGCAGCTTGGAAGGATACGCAGGAGAGACCCAGTACTTC. Translating it yields CASSLEGYAGETQYF.

This clonotype was counted once. The chain is built from TRBV20-1 and TRBJ1-5, with TRBD1 matching 9 bases. Germline V CDR1 and CDR2: DFQATT, SNEGSKA (reference sequence). With V trimmed by 4 bases and J by 2 bases, 21 bases remained unmatched. The CDR3 contains 20 residues. CDR3 bases: TGCAGTGCTACCCCGGGGTGGACAGGGGCCCGTCGGTATGGCAATCAGCCCCAGCATTTT. It translates to CSATPGWTGARRYGNQPQHF.

This clonotype was counted many times. This chain uses TRBV9 with TRBJ2-2; 8 bases line up with TRBD2. The CDR3 extends over 17 amino acids. Per the germline V gene, CDR1 is SGDLS and CDR2 is YYNGEE. V trimming: 3 bases; J trimming: 6 bases; junction bases outside the gene matches: 13. The chain's CDR3 is CASSGQPGLVTSGELFF. In DNA form, the CDR3 reads TGTGCCAGCAGCGGGCAGCCGGGACTAGTTACCTCCGGGGAGCTGTTTTTT.

This clonotype has at least ten counts. The gene calls are TRBV6-1 and TRBJ2-5; D gene unclear. Per the germline V gene, CDR1 is MNHNS and CDR2 is SASEGT. The CDR3 extends over 13 amino acids. Trimming took off 7 bases at V and 1 base at J, with 10 bases between the two ends. CDR3 loop: CASNAEIQETQYF. In nucleotides, the CDR3 is TGTGCCAGCAACGCGGAAATCCAAGAGACCCAGTACTTC.

Many counts were recorded for this clonotype. V usage is TRBV19 and J usage is TRBJ1-1; D unresolved. The CDR3 totals 13 residues. The ends were cut back, 7 bases at V and 1 base at J, with 10 bases in the middle. CDR1 and CDR2 from the germline V gene are LNHDA and SQIVND (reference sequence). CDR3 sequence reads: CASMKDQNTEAFF. As DNA, the CDR3 is TGTGCCAGTATGAAGGATCAGAACACTGAAGCTTTCTTT.

Many counts were recorded for this clonotype. This chain joins TRBV11-3 and TRBJ2-6; 9 bases agree with TRBD1. Germline CDR1 SGHNT, CDR2 YENEEA. Trimming took 8 bases from V and 2 from J; bases not matched to a gene: 4. This CDR3 comprises 15 residues. CDR3 DNA sequence: TGTGCCAGCGGGACAGGGCTTCCTGGGGCCAACGTCCTGACTTTC. Encoded protein: CASGTGLPGANVLTF.

This clonotype was recorded many times. V is TRBV5-8 and J is TRBJ1-5, with D unclear. Trimming left V 4 bases short and J 3 bases short, with 20 bases between. The CDR3 has 17 amino acids. In germline, CDR1 is SGHTS, CDR2 YDEGEE. CDR3 sequence: CASSPWGGTYNNQPQHF. Written as DNA, the CDR3 is TGTGCCAGCAGCCCCTGGGGAGGAACCTACAACAATCAGCCCCAGCATTTT.

V is TRBV15 and J is TRBJ2-1, with 7 bases aligning to TRBD2. This CDR3 region has 15 residues. Germline V gene data show CDR1 as LNHNV and CDR2 as YYDKDF (reference sequence). Trimming at V came to 5 bases and at J to 2 bases, leaving 6 bases not matched to a gene. CDR3 sequence (DNA): TGTGCCACCAGCCCTAGCGGATACCCCTACAATGAGCAGTTCTTC. Amino acids: CATSPSGYPYNEQFF.

In this sample, this clonotype turned up many times. The V call is TRBV7-3, the J call TRBJ2-6, with TRBD1 matching over 7 bases. Germline V gene lookup returns CDR1 SGHTA and CDR2 FQGTGA. After removal of 5 bases from V and 0 bases from J, the junction contained 4 bases not matched to a gene. The length of the CDR3 is 16 residues. This CDR3 is CASSPQGISGANVLTF. As DNA, the CDR3 is TGTGCCAGCAGCCCACAGGGGATCTCTGGGGCCAACGTCCTGACTTTC.

This clonotype is deemed medium-sized (0.01 to 0.1%). The rearrangement joins TRBV28 to TRBJ1-6; 7 positions match TRBD1. CDR3 size: 16 residues. The V and J ends lost 0 bases and 5 bases, in that order; junction bases with no gene match: 4. Germline V gene lookup returns CDR1 MDHEN and CDR2 SYDVKM. CDR3: CASSLWGQGDNSPLHF. The CDR3 DNA reads TGTGCCAGCAGTTTATGGGGCCAGGGGGATAATTCACCCCTCCACTTT.

This clonotype is medium-sized within its sample. This chain connects TRBV20-1 to TRBJ2-1, with a weak D call TRBD1 (5 bases). CDR1 is DFQATT, CDR2 SNEGSKA, per germline (reference sequence). CDR3 length equals 14 residues. V gave up 3 bases and J gave up 3 bases, with 12 bases separating them. The CDR3: CSARGQGSYNEQFF. DNA for the CDR3: TGCAGTGCTAGGGGGCAGGGAAGCTACAATGAGCAGTTCTTC.

This clonotype was picked up many times. The rearrangement joins TRBV5-6 to TRBJ2-7, with D perhaps matching TRBD2 (7 bases). V gave up 4 bases and J gave up 3 bases, with 17 bases separating them. This CDR3 has 15 residues. Germline CDR1 and CDR2: SGHDT and YYEEEE. The CDR3 DNA reads TGTGCCAGCAGCCCCAGAGGGGGGGGCTTCTACGAGCAGTACTTC. It codes for CASSPRGGGFYEQYF.

This clonotype was seen ten or more times. Its ends do not fully match the called genes, so a read error is possible. V gene TRBV7-7 combines with J gene TRBJ2-5; 14 nucleotides agree with TRBD2. Germline V gives CDR1 SSHAT, CDR2 FNYEAQ (reference sequence). CDR3 length: 15 amino acids. The CDR3 DNA follows: TGTGCTAGCAGCTCGGGACTAGCGGGAGTGGAGACCCAGTACTTC. Translated: CASSSGLAGVETQYF.

This clonotype was detected many times. The chain is built from TRBV3-1 and TRBJ2-7; 11 nucleotides align to TRBD1. Germline V lookup: CDR1 LGHDT, CDR2 YNNKEL (reference sequence). The CDR3 covers 14 residues. With 5 bases clipped from V and 7 bases from J, the junction kept 7 bases outside the gene matches. DNA for the CDR3: TGTGCCAGCAGCTACGGGACAGGGGGTCGAGAGCAGTACTTC. This sequence encodes CASSYGTGGREQYF.

This clonotype was observed many times. The J gene is TRBJ2-7, the V gene TRBV5-4, with 9 bases identical to TRBD1. Trimming cost V 0 bases and J 1 base; bases outside gene matches: 2. CDR3 length: 15 amino acids. CDR1 is SGHNT, CDR2 YYREEE, per germline (reference sequence). For the CDR3, the DNA is TGTGCCAGCAGCTTGGGGGGACAGGGTTCCTACGAGCAGTACTTC. The encoded protein is CASSLGGQGSYEQYF.

This clonotype has more than one count but fewer than ten. Since a far larger clone is one base different, this is likely a read error. CDR3 amino acids: CASSEGPLVSQPQHF. The CDR3 nucleotides read TGTGCCAGCAGTGAAGGGCCTCTAGTGAGTCAGCCCCAGCATTTT. V and J are TRBV6-2 or TRBV6-3 and TRBJ1-5; D is unclear. Per the germline V gene, CDR1 is MNHEY and CDR2 is SVGEGT. V lost 5 bases to trimming and J lost 6 bases, with 17 bases between them. The CDR3 is 15 amino acids.

Relative to its sample, this clonotype is medium-sized (0.01 to 0.1%). The rearrangement joins TRBV7-3 to TRBJ2-1, with unresolved D. From germline, CDR1 is SGHTA and CDR2 FQGTGA. This CDR3 region has 15 residues. The V end lost 0 bases, the J end lost 6 bases, and 12 bases lay between the germline ends. In DNA form, the CDR3 reads TGTGCCAGCAGCTTAACATCCGCAGCAGGCAATGAGCAGTTCTTC. Translated: CASSLTSAAGNEQFF.

This clonotype showed up many times. V gene TRBV5-1 combines with J gene TRBJ2-1; 11 bases fit TRBD2. The ends lost 2 bases at V and 7 bases at J; junction bases unmatched: 5. This CDR3 comprises 15 residues. CDR1 and CDR2 (germline): SGHRS, YFSETQ. Here the CDR3 DNA reads TGCGCCAGCAGCTTTACTAGCGGGAGTAGGAATGAGCAGTTCTTC. Protein: CASSFTSGSRNEQFF.

This clonotype has a count of ten or more. This chain links TRBV12-3 or TRBV12-4 with TRBJ1-4; 9 bases are a match to TRBD1. The CDR3 extends over 15 amino acids. V trimming: 3 bases; J trimming: 10 bases; junction bases outside the gene matches: 9. This chain's CDR3 is CASSLGGTGRRKLFF. Here the CDR3 DNA reads TGTGCCAGCAGTTTGGGGGGGACAGGGAGGAGAAAACTGTTTTTT.

This clonotype was detected ten times or more. The chain couples TRBV2 to TRBJ1-1; no clear D. The CDR3 loop spans 15 amino acids. V was shortened by 4 bases and J by 5 bases, with 17 bases between the two germline ends. CDR1 and CDR2 from the germline V gene are SNHLY and FYNNEI. CDR3 residues: CASSGNEDLRTEAFF. In DNA form, the CDR3 reads TGTGCCAGCAGTGGGAATGAGGACCTGAGAACTGAAGCTTTCTTT.

This clonotype was observed at least ten times. V and J are TRBV28 and TRBJ2-1; the D is unclear. Between the trimmed V and J ends, which lost 2 bases and 8 bases, there was a span of 4 bases. This CDR3 contains 11 residues. CDR1 MDHEN and CDR2 SYDVKM come from the germline V gene. CDR3 amino acids: CASSLLDEQFF. The CDR3 bases are TGTGCCAGCAGTTTACTCGATGAGCAGTTCTTC.